The sequence of this T cell receptor (beta chain) was determined in a study of Graves' ophthalmopathy and Graves' hyperthyroidism. Whole-study findings and limits: Among expanded thyroid clonotypes above 0.001 frequency, most also occurred in blood.

The germline V gene has CDR1 SEHNR and CDR2 FQNEAQ (reference sequence). CDR3 length: 15 residues. RNA transcripts were the template, and TCR beta CDR3 regions were amplified from them. Following a first-round RT-PCR that used HTBI primers, a second-round multiplex PCR was carried out. TCRdb reprocessed the multiplex PCR reads via MiXCR and lists one record per CDR3 protein. This table has 740,000 or so distinct CDR3 sequences, roughly 40% appearing once. For this clonotype: Its target is not known. The junction departs from germline at one end; a sequencing error may be responsible.

Sequenced: peripheral blood. The J gene is TRBJ1-1, the V gene TRBV7-9; TRBD1 matches 8 bases. The receptor was isolated from an adult man with Graves' ophthalmopathy. The CDR3 DNA reads TGCGCCAGCAGCCAAACGGACAGGGTGAAATCTGAAGCTTTCTTT. Residues: CASSQTDRVKSEAFF.